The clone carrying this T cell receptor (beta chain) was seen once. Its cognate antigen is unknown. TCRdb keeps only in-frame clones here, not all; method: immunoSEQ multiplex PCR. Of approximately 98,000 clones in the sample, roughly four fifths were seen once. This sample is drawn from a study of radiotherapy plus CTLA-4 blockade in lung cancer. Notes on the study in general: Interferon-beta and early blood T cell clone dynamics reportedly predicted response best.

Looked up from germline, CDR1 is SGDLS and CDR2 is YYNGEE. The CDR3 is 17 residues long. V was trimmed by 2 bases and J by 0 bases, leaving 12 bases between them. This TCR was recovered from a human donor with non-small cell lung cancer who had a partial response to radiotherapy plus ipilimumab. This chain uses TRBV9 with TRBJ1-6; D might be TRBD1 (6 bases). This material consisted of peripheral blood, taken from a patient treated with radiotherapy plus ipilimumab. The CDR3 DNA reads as TGTGCCAGCAGCGTGTCGACGGACAGCTCCTATAATTCACCCCTCCACTTT. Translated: CASSVSTDSSYNSPLHF.